The rows below give T cell receptor beta chains drawn from one sample of a study of blood T cell repertoires in COVID-19. Some clones are missing from TCRdb's copy, which holds only in-frame ones; the method was immunoSEQ multiplex PCR. The table includes under 200,000 clones, 70% to 90% detected once. Sequencing input: peripheral blood. All receptors derive from a woman in her sixties or seventies with COVID-19, enrolled during active disease. The CDR3 runs from the conserved cysteine through the conserved F or W. D genes are given only for firm matches. Clone sizes are given selectively: once, few, many, or a class where the clone is expanded.

clone_size	j_call	v_call	cdr3_length	d_call	cdr3_aa	cdr3_nt
NA	TRBJ2-3	TRBV2	15	NA	CASKYLSGAVNTQYF	TGTGCCAGCAAATATTTATCGGGAGCTGTGAATACGCAGTATTTT
NA	TRBJ1-2	TRBV19	14	NA	CASSIVGAYYGYTF	TGTGCCAGTAGTATAGTGGGGGCTTACTATGGCTACACCTTC
NA	TRBJ2-1	TRBV21-1	17	NA	CASSRTQGGSSYNEQFF	TGTGCCAGCAGCCGGACCCAGGGGGGATCCTCCTACAATGAGCAGTTCTTC
NA	TRBJ1-2	TRBV7-3	13	NA	CASSPTGIEGYTF	TGTGCCAGCAGTCCCACAGGGATAGAGGGCTACACCTTC
few	TRBJ2-7	TRBV5-1	14	TRBD1	CASSLTGVSYEQYF	TGCGCCAGCAGCTTGACAGGGGTGTCCTACGAGCAGTACTTC
NA	TRBJ1-4	TRBV19	14	TRBD1	CASRLDRGNEKLFF	TGTGCCAGTAGACTGGACAGGGGCAATGAAAAACTGTTTTTT
NA	TRBJ1-5	TRBV30	16	TRBD1	CAWRTGTGDYNQPQHF	TGTGCCTGGAGGACCGGGACAGGGGATTACAATCAGCCCCAGCATTTT
once	TRBJ2-7	TRBV7-3	13	NA	CASSSGINYEQYF	TGTGCCAGCAGCTCCGGGATTAACTACGAGCAGTACTTC
NA	TRBJ2-2	TRBV7-3	16	TRBD1	CASSLVGTANTGELFF	TGTGCCAGCAGCTTAGTGGGGACAGCTAACACCGGGGAGCTGTTTTTT
once	TRBJ1-1	TRBV3-1/TRBV3-2	17	TRBD1	CASSRRNRGRKSTEAFF	TGTGCCAGCAGCCGAAGAAACAGGGGGAGGAAGAGCACTGAAGCTTTCTTT
NA	TRBJ2-5	TRBV23-1	13	NA	CAHDRGKEETQYF	TGCGCCCACGACAGAGGAAAGGAAGAGACCCAGTACTTC
NA	TRBJ2-5	TRBV19	14	TRBD1	CASGETGEWETQYF	TGTGCCAGTGGTGAAACAGGGGAATGGGAGACCCAGTACTTC
once	TRBJ2-5	TRBV24-1	15	TRBD1	CATSDPRDRQETQYF	TGTGCCACCAGTGACCCCCGGGACAGACAAGAGACCCAGTACTTC
NA	TRBJ1-2	TRBV5-8	17	NA	CASSPAATHQSAYGYTF	TGTGCCAGCAGCCCTGCCGCAACGCACCAGAGCGCCTATGGCTACACCTTC
NA	TRBJ1-1	TRBV24-1	14	TRBD1	CATSEPRGPTEAFF	TGTGCCACCAGTGAACCCAGGGGGCCAACTGAAGCTTTCTTT
NA	TRBJ2-2	TRBV6-4	14	NA	CASSSEAYTGELFF	TGTGCCAGCAGCTCAGAAGCGTACACCGGGGAGCTGTTTTTT
NA	TRBJ1-1	TRBV11-2	13	NA	CASSFPGGTEAFF	TGTGCCAGCAGCTTCCCGGGTGGCACTGAAGCTTTCTTT
NA	TRBJ1-4	TRBV6-6	15	TRBD1	CASRGQGTTNEKLFF	TGTGCCAGCAGGGGACAGGGGACCACTAATGAAAAACTGTTTTTT
many	TRBJ2-1	TRBV6-5	15	TRBD2	CASKTTSGGNGEQFF	TGTGCCAGCAAGACGACTAGCGGGGGGAACGGTGAGCAGTTCTTC
NA	TRBJ1-1	TRBV5-4	14	NA	CASSLVKGYTEAFF	TGTGCCAGCAGCTTGGTGAAGGGGTATACTGAAGCTTTCTTT
NA	TRBJ1-1	TRBV9	13	NA	CASSVQTGTEAFF	TGTGCCAGCAGCGTCCAGACAGGCACTGAAGCTTTCTTT
NA	TRBJ1-6	TRBV10-3	13	NA	CASVPVPNSPLHF	TGTGCCTCGGTACCCGTCCCTAATTCACCCCTCCACTTT
NA	TRBJ2-4	TRBV23-1	14	TRBD2	CARAGGILQNTQYF	TGCGCCAGGGCCGGGGGGATCCTTCAAAACACTCAGTACTTC
NA	TRBJ1-2	TRBV6-5	13	TRBD1	CASRGTGGYGYTF	TGTGCCAGCAGAGGGACAGGGGGGTATGGCTACACCTTC
NA	TRBJ2-3	TRBV10-3	13	NA	CAISETGSDTQYF	TGTGCCATCAGTGAAACAGGCTCAGATACGCAGTATTTT
NA	TRBJ1-1	TRBV7-3	15	TRBD1	CASSVSGTGGVEAFF	TGTGCCAGCAGCGTCTCCGGGACAGGGGGCGTTGAAGCTTTCTTT
once	TRBJ1-5	TRBV6-6	16	TRBD1	CASSYTGGSSNQPQHF	TGTGCCAGCAGTTATACAGGGGGTTCTAGCAATCAGCCCCAGCATTTT
NA	TRBJ1-2	TRBV6-1	16	TRBD1	CASSEMWTGANYGYTF	TGTGCCAGCAGTGAAATGTGGACAGGGGCTAACTATGGCTACACCTTC
few	TRBJ2-3	TRBV6-1	12	NA	CASTNGDLSQYF	TGTGCCAGCACCAACGGGGACTTGTCGCAGTATTTT
few	TRBJ1-5	TRBV6-1	16	TRBD1	CASSAGTVFSNQPQHF	TGTGCCAGCAGTGCCGGGACAGTTTTTAGCAATCAGCCCCAGCATTTT
NA	TRBJ1-2	TRBV5-1	15	NA	CASSLGEAFGGGYTF	TGCGCCAGCAGCTTGGGAGAGGCTTTCGGGGGTGGCTACACCTTC
NA	TRBJ1-6	TRBV3-1/TRBV3-2	15	NA	CASSQGGGYHSPLHF	TGTGCCAGCAGCCAAGGAGGGGGTTATCATTCACCACTCCACTTT
NA	TRBJ2-2	TRBV19	15	TRBD2	CASSIAGGPAGELFF	TGTGCCAGTAGTATTGCGGGAGGGCCGGCCGGGGAGCTGTTTTTT
NA	TRBJ2-1	TRBV9	15	NA	CASSVEVGYYNEQFF	TGTGCCAGCAGCGTAGAAGTCGGGTATTACAATGAGCAGTTCTTC
few	TRBJ1-2	TRBV7-3	16	TRBD1	CASSLQGTAPNYGYTF	TGTGCCAGCAGCTTACAGGGGACAGCACCGAACTATGGCTACACCTTC
NA	TRBJ1-3	TRBV5-1	13	TRBD1	CASSTDRVDTIYF	TGCGCCAGCAGCACAGACAGGGTGGACACCATATATTTT
NA	TRBJ1-1	TRBV4-2	15	NA	CASSPSWALNTEAFF	TGTGCCAGCAGCCCTTCGTGGGCCCTGAACACTGAAGCTTTCTTT